Described below is a single T cell receptor beta chain sequence and its context. The data stem from a study of blood T cell repertoires in COVID-19. Clones were sequenced by immunoSEQ multiplex PCR, and TCRdb holds only the in-frame ones, with some missing. The repertoire holds some 330,000 clones, with about 92% as singletons. CDR3 size: 13 residues. Germline V gene lookup returns CDR1 SEHNR and CDR2 FQNEAQ (reference sequence). Trimming removed 3 bases from V and 11 bases from J, with 16 bases in between. This TCR derives from a woman in her 30s who had recovered from COVID-19. The material sequenced was PBMCs or T cells enriched from blood (not recorded which). The rearrangement links TRBV7-9 to TRBJ1-1, with D unresolved. As DNA, the CDR3 is TGTGCCAGCAGCTTTTCGGGGTCGGTGGGTGCTTTCTTT. This gives the protein CASSFSGSVGAFF. Together with reference TRBV7-9 and TRBJ1-1, the CDR3 gives the full variable domain: DTGVSQNPRHKITKRGQNVTFRCDPISEHNRLYWYRQTLGQGPEFLTYFQNEAQLEKSRLLSDRFSAERPKGSFSTLEIQRTEQGDSAMYLCASSFSGSVGAFFGQGTRLTVV.